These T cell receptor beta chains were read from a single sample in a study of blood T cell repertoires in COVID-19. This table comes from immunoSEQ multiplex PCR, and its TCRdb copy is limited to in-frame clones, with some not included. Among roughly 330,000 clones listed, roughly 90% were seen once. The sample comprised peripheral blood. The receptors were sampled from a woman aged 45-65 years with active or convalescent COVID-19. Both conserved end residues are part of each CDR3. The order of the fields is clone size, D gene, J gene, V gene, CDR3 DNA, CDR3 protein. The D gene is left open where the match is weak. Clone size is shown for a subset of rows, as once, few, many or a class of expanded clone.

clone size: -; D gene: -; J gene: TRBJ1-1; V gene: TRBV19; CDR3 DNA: TGTGCCAGTAGTATATTAGGACAGAACACTGAAGCTTTCTTT; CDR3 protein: CASSILGQNTEAFF
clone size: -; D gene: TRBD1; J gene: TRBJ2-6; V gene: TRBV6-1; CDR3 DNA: TGTGCCAGCAGTGAACAGGGGGCGATCGGGGCCAACGTCCTGACTTTC; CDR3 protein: CASSEQGAIGANVLTF
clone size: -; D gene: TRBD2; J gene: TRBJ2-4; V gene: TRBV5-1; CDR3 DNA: TGCGCCAGCAGCTCACGGACTAGCGGGATGGGGAACATTCAGTACTTC; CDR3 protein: CASSSRTSGMGNIQYF
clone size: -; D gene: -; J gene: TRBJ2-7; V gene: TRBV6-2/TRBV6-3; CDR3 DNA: TGTGCCAGCAGTTCCATTTCCTACGAGCAGTACTTC; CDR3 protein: CASSSISYEQYF
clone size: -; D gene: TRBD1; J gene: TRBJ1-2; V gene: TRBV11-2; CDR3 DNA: TGTGCCAGCAGCTCGGACAGGGACCCCTATGGCTACACCTTC; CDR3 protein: CASSSDRDPYGYTF
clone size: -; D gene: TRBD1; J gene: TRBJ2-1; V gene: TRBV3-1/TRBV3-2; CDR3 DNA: TGTGCCAGCAGCCAAAGATTAGGGACAGGGATCAATGAGCAGTTCTTC; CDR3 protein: CASSQRLGTGINEQFF
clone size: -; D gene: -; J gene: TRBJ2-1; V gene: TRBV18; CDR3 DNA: TGTGCCAGCTCACACGAACAGGGAATGAGTGGAAACTACAATGAGCAGTTCTTC; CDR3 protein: CASSHEQGMSGNYNEQFF
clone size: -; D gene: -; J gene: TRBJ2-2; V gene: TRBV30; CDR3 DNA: TGTGCCTGGAGTCCCCGCGGGGTTCCCGGGGAGCTGTTTTTT; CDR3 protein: CAWSPRGVPGELFF
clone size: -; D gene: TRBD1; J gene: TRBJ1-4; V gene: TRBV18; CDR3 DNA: TGTGCCAGCTCACCAAAGACAGGGGTTGATGAAAAACTGTTTTTT; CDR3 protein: CASSPKTGVDEKLFF
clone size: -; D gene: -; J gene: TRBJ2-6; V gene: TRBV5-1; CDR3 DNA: TGCGCCAGCAGCTCTGGGGCAGCAAGTCCTGGGGCCAACGTCCTGACTTTC; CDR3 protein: CASSSGAASPGANVLTF
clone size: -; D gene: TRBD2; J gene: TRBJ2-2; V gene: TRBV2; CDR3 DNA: TGTGCCAGCAGTTATAGCGGGGGGGGAAACACCGGGGAGCTGTTTTTT; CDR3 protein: CASSYSGGGNTGELFF
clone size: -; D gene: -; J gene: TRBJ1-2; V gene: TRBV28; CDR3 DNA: TGTGCCAGCAGCCGTGGGGCTAATTGGGGCTACACCTTC; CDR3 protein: CASSRGANWGYTF
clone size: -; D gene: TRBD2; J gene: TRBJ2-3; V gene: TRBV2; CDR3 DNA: TGTGCCAGCAGTACGATTCTAGCGGGGACCGACACAGATACGCAGTATTTT; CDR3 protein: CASSTILAGTDTDTQYF
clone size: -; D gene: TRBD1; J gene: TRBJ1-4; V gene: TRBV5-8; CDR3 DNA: TGTGCCAGCCGGGGGCAGGGGGTTAATGAAAAACTGTTTTTT; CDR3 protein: CASRGQGVNEKLFF
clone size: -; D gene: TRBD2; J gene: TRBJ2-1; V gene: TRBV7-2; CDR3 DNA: TGTGCCAGCAGCTTAAGAGCGGGGGACAATGAGCAGTTCTTC; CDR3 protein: CASSLRAGDNEQFF
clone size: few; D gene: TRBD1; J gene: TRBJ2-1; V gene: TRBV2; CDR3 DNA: TGTGCCAGCAGTGACGGGACAGGGTACGAGCAGTTCTTC; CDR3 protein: CASSDGTGYEQFF
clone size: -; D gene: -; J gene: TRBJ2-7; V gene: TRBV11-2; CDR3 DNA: TGTGCCAGCAGCTCCGGCGGATCCTACGAGCAGTACTTC; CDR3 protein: CASSSGGSYEQYF
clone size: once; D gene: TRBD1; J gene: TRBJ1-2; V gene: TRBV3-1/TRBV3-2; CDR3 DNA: TGTGCCAGCAGCCAAGTCGTTTACCGGGACAGGGGCTTCTCAATATACTATGGCTACACCTTC; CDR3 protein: CASSQVVYRDRGFSIYYGYTF
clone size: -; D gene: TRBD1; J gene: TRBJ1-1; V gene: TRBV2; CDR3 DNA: TGTGCCAGCAGTTGGGACAGGAACATGAACACTGAAGCTTTCTTT; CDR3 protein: CASSWDRNMNTEAFF
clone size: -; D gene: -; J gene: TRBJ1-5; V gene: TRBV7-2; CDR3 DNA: TGTGCCAGCAGCTTAGCACAGGCGAATCAGCCCCAGCATTTT; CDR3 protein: CASSLAQANQPQHF
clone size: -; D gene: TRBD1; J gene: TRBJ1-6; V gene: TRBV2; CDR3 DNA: TGTGCCAGCAGTGAACGCTCGACAGGGGCCTATAATTCACCCCTCCACTTT; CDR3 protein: CASSERSTGAYNSPLHF
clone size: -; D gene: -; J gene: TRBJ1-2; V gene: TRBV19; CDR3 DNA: TGTGCCAGTAGTATCTCCGGGACATCGACCCTATCCGGCTACACCTTC; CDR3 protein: CASSISGTSTLSGYTF
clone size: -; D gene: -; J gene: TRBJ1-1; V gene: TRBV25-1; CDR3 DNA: TGTGCCAGCAGTGAATATAGTCAGGGGATTCGCACTGAAGCTTTCTTT; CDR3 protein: CASSEYSQGIRTEAFF
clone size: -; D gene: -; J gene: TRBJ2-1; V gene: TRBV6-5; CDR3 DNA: TGTGCCAGCAGTAGTACAGGGATATCCTACAATGAGCAGTTCTTC; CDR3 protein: CASSSTGISYNEQFF
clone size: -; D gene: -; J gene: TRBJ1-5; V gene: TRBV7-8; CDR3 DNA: TGTGCCAGCACCTCTGTGGAGGGGCGTTCGCAGCCCCAGCATTTT; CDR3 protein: CASTSVEGRSQPQHF
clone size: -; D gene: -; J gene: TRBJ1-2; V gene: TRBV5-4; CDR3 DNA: TGTGCCAGCAGCTTTGAAACAGCCGCTAACTATGGCTACACCTTC; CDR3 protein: CASSFETAANYGYTF
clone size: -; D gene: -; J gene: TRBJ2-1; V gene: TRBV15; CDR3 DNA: TGTGCCACCAGCAGAGATGGGAGGGGGGGCCCGAGATGGTTCTTC; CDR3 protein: CATSRDGRGGPRWFF
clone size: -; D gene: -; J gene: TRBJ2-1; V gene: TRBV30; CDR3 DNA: TGTGCCTGGAGTGGAGGGTTAAGGAATGAGCAGTTCTTC; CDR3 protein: CAWSGGLRNEQFF
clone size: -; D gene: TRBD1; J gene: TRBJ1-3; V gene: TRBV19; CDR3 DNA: TGTGCCAGTAAACCGACAGGGACTGGAAACACCATATATTTT; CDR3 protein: CASKPTGTGNTIYF
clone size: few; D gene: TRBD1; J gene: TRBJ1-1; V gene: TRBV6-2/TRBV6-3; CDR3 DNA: TGTGCCAGCAGTTACCCTACAGGGGGCGGATGGAACACTGAAGCTTTCTTT; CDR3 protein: CASSYPTGGGWNTEAFF
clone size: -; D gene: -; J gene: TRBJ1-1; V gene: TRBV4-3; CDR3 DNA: TGCGCCAGCAGCCAACTTACAGGGCCAACTGAAGCTTTCTTT; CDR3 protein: CASSQLTGPTEAFF
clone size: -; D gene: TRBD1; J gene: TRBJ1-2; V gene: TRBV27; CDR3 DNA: TGTGCCAGCTACCCCCAGTCAGGGGGCAGCTACACCTTC; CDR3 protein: CASYPQSGGSYTF
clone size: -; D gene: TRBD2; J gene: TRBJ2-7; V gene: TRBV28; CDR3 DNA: TGTGCCAGCAGTGGCGGGACTAGCGGGAGATTCGGCGAGCAGTACTTC; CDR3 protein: CASSGGTSGRFGEQYF
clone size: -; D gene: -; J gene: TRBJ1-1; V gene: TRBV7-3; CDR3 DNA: TGTGCCAGCAGCTTCCGTTCGGACACTGAAGCTTTCTTT; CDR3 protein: CASSFRSDTEAFF
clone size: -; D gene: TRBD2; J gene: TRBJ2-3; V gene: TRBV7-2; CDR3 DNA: TGTGCCAGCAGCTTCCCCGGGACTAGCGGGGGGGCTCCAGGTACGCAGTATTTT; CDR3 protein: CASSFPGTSGGAPGTQYF
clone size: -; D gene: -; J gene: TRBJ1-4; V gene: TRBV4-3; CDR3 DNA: TGCGCCAGCAGCCAAGATGCAGGTGCTAATGAAAAACTGTTTTTT; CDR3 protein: CASSQDAGANEKLFF
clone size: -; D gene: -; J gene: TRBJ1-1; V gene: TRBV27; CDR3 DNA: TGTGCCAGCAGTTTTATCGGGGAGGAGAACACTGAAGCTTTCTTT; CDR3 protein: CASSFIGEENTEAFF
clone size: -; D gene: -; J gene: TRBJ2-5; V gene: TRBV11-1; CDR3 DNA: TGTGCCAGCAGCTTATCCCCCCTGAGCGGAAAAGAGACCCAGTACTTC; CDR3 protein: CASSLSPLSGKETQYF
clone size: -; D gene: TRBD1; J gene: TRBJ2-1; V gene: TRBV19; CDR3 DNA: TGTGCCAGTAGGGACCAGGGGGCCCTCAATGAGCAGTTCTTC; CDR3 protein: CASRDQGALNEQFF
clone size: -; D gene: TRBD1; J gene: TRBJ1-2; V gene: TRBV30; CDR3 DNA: TGTGCCTGGGAGGGACAGACGGGAGCCGGCTACACCTTC; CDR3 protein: CAWEGQTGAGYTF
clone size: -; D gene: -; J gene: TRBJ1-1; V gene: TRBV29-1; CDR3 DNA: TGCAGCGTTGATAGGACAACCGTTTGGCCGAACACTGAAGCTTTCTTT; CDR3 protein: CSVDRTTVWPNTEAFF
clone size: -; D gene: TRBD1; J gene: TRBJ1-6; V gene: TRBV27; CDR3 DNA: TGTGCCAGCAGTTTCTACAGGGGGGGATCACCCCTCCACTTT; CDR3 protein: CASSFYRGGSPLHF
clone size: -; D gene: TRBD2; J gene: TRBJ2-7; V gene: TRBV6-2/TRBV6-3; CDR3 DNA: TGTGCCAGCAGTAACCTACTAGCGGGCCGCTACGAGCAGTACTTC; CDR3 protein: CASSNLLAGRYEQYF
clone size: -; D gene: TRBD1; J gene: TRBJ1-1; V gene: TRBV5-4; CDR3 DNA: TGTGCCAGCAGCCCCCAAGGCCGGCAGGGGGAGACTGAAGCTTTCTTT; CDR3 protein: CASSPQGRQGETEAFF
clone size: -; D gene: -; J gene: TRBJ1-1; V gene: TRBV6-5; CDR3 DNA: TGTGCCAGCACCCCGACAGGAGGGAACACTGAAGCTTTCTTT; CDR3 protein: CASTPTGGNTEAFF
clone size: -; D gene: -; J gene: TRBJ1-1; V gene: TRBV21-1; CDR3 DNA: TGTGCCAGCAGCAAATTGGGCGACACTGAAGCTTTCTTT; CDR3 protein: CASSKLGDTEAFF